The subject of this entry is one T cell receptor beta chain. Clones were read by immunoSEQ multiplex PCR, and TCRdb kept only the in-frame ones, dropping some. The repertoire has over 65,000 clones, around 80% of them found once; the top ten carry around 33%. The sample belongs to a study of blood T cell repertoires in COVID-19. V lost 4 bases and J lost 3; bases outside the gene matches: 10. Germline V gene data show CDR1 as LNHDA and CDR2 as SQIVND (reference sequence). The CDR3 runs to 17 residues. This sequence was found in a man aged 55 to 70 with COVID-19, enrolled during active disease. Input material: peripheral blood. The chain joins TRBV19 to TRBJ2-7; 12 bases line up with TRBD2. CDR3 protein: CASSTPDPGLAGYEQYF. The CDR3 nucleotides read TGTGCCAGTAGTACTCCCGATCCGGGACTAGCGGGCTACGAGCAGTACTTC.